Below are 24 T cell receptor beta chains sequenced from a single sample in a study of CD8 T cells in Susac syndrome. Reverse transcription used about 0.45 to 1 ug RNA and random hexamers. TCRdb itself ran the immunoSEQ multiplex PCR reads through MiXCR, one entry per CDR3 protein. The table shows about 180,000 distinct CDR3 sequences, with over 90% occurring only once. The sample was CD4+ T cells from PBMCs. Receptors originate from a human donor with Susac syndrome.

The V and J genes are TRBV7-2 and TRBJ1-2; D unclear. The CDR3 loop spans 15 amino acids. V lost 1 base and J lost 4, with 13 bases in between. From germline, CDR1 is SGHTA and CDR2 FQGNSA. CDR3 region: CASSLGSSISYGYTF. The CDR3 bases are TGTGCCAGCAGCTTAGGTTCGTCTATCTCCTATGGCTACACCTTC.

J is TRBJ2-4 and V is TRBV9; TRBD1 matches at 9 bases. Germline V lookup: CDR1 SGDLS, CDR2 YYNGEE. With 2 bases clipped from V and 8 bases from J, the junction kept 8 bases outside the gene matches. This CDR3 is built from 15 residues. The CDR3 region has the DNA TGTGCCAGCAGCGTGCGGACAGGGGATGAGGACATTCAGTACTTC. It codes for CASSVRTGDEDIQYF.

V and J are TRBV2 and TRBJ1-1; D perhaps matches TRBD1 (5 bases). The CDR3 is made up of 14 amino acids. In germline, CDR1 is SNHLY, CDR2 FYNNEI. The ends were cut back, 3 bases at V and 4 bases at J, with 12 bases in the middle. The CDR3 spells CASSETRAGTEAFF. DNA of the CDR3: TGTGCCAGCAGTGAGACCAGGGCAGGCACTGAAGCTTTCTTT.

The CDR3 sequence: CAWSSDRQNTEAFF. CDR3 in DNA: TGTGCCTGGAGTTCGGACAGACAGAACACTGAAGCTTTCTTT. The rearrangement joins TRBV30 to TRBJ1-1, with TRBD1 as a possible D gene (6 bases). Germline V CDR1 and CDR2: GTSNPN, SVGIG (reference sequence). The CDR3 contains 14 residues. V lost 2 bases and J lost 1, with 11 bases in between.

The chain has TRBV20-1 and TRBJ1-1, with D maybe TRBD1 (5 bases). This CDR3 spans 14 amino acids. In germline, CDR1 is DFQATT, CDR2 SNEGSKA (reference sequence). The V and J ends lost 0 bases and 7 bases respectively, with 15 bases between them. Here the CDR3 reads CSARDPTLGREAFF. In DNA, the CDR3 is TGCAGTGCTAGAGATCCCACCCTGGGGCGTGAAGCTTTCTTT.

V is TRBV6-5 and J is TRBJ2-1; D is ambiguous. V lost 6 bases, J lost 5 bases, and 17 bases lay in between. Germline CDR1 MNHEY, CDR2 SVGAGI. The CDR3 extends over 15 amino acids. The DNA of the CDR3 is TGTGCCAGCAGCCCTCCGGGTCTGCCACACAATGAGCAGTTCTTC. This encodes CASSPPGLPHNEQFF.

This chain uses TRBV7-9 with TRBJ2-1, with 14 nucleotides matching TRBD2. Trimming at V came to 4 bases and at J to 7 bases, leaving 12 bases not matched to a gene. CDR3 length: 18 amino acids. Germline V gene lookup returns CDR1 SEHNR and CDR2 FQNEAQ (reference sequence). The CDR3 nucleotides are TGTGCCAGCAGCTCCCAAACCCATAGGACTAGCGGGAGGAATGAGCAGTTCTTC. Translation: CASSSQTHRTSGRNEQFF.

The genes are TRBV5-1 and TRBJ2-7, with TRBD2 identical over 8 bases. Per the germline V gene, CDR1 is SGHRS and CDR2 is YFSETQ. CDR3 length: 15 amino acids. Unmatched junction bases numbered 9, after V lost 5 bases and J lost 2 bases. The CDR3 protein is CASRPSGRPTYEQYF. The CDR3 coding sequence is TGCGCCAGCAGACCTAGCGGGCGGCCTACCTACGAGCAGTACTTC.

The V call is TRBV20-1, the J call TRBJ2-7; no clear D gene. The germline CDR1 and CDR2 sequences are DFQATT and SNEGSKA (reference sequence). The CDR3 sequence is 13 residues long. V was pared by 2 bases and J by 0 bases, with 8 bases between. The CDR3 reads CSARHLGSYEQYF. DNA of the CDR3: TGCAGTGCTAGACACCTAGGCTCCTACGAGCAGTACTTC.

The chain carries TRBV28 and TRBJ2-7, with 12 bases that match TRBD1. The CDR3 contains 15 residues. V was pared by 6 bases and J by 8 bases, with 11 bases of the junction left unmatched. Looked up from germline, CDR1 is MDHEN and CDR2 is SYDVKM. The CDR3 DNA reads TGTGCCAGCAGGCCCCCGGGACAGGGGGCGGTGAAGCAGTACTTC. It specifies CASRPPGQGAVKQYF.

The chain combines TRBV30 with TRBJ1-1, with D possibly TRBD1 on 5 matching bases. This CDR3 spans 13 amino acids. Germline CDR1 GTSNPN, CDR2 SVGIG (reference sequence). Trimming shortened V by 2 bases and J by 1 base, and 8 bases separated the two germline ends. This CDR3 is CAWSLTGNTEAFF. The DNA of the CDR3 is TGTGCCTGGAGTTTAACAGGGAACACTGAAGCTTTCTTT.

V is TRBV6-2 or TRBV6-3 and J is TRBJ2-5; D is tentatively TRBD1 or TRBD2 (5 bases each). The CDR3 length is 18 residues. Germline CDR1 reads MNHEY; CDR2 reads SVGEGT. The germline V and J ends were trimmed by 7 bases and 7 bases, with 31 bases remaining between them. For the CDR3, the DNA is TGTGCCAGCATCGACCCCGCTGGGACCAGAACGGGGCGGTGGACCCAGTACTTC. It is translated as CASIDPAGTRTGRWTQYF.

CDR3 nucleotide sequence: TGCAGTGCTAGTGAGGGGGCGGACACTGAAGCTTTCTTT. Its translation is CSASEGADTEAFF. The genes are TRBV20-1 and TRBJ1-1, with TRBD1 matching over 7 bases. The CDR3 runs 13 residues. Per germline, CDR1 DFQATT and CDR2 SNEGSKA (reference sequence). V gave up 3 bases and J gave up 3 bases; unmatched junction bases: 4.

This clonotype was detected a few times. As DNA, the CDR3 is TGTGCCAGCAGCCGCTTAGCGGGGGGGGCCTACGAGCAGTACTTC. Protein sequence: CASSRLAGGAYEQYF. The V gene is TRBV7-6, the J gene TRBJ2-7; 11 bases are shared with TRBD2. This CDR3 is built from 15 residues. CDR1 is SGHVS, CDR2 FNYEAQ, per germline. V was pared by 5 bases and J by 2 bases, with 5 bases of the junction left unmatched.

The rearrangement joins TRBV30 to TRBJ2-7, with D possibly TRBD2 on 5 matching bases. CDR1 is GTSNPN and CDR2 is SVGIG in the germline V gene (reference sequence). The CDR3 loop spans 13 amino acids. Trimming took 3 bases from V and 6 from J, leaving 15 bases between them. The CDR3 region has the DNA TGTGCCTGGAGCCTCGGAGGTCAAGTCGAGCAGTACTTC. Translation: CAWSLGGQVEQYF. The complete variable domain, with remaining parts taken from reference TRBV30 and TRBJ2-7, reads SQTIHQWPATLVQPVGSPLSLECTVEGTSNPNLYWYRQAAGRGLQLLFYSVGIGQISSEVPQNLSASRPQDRQFILSSKKLLLSDSGFYLCAWSLGGQVEQYFGPGTRLTVT.

This chain uses TRBV3-1 with TRBJ1-6; 10 bases align to TRBD1. V trimming: 3 bases; J trimming: 7 bases; junction bases outside the gene matches: 3. Germline loops: CDR1 LGHDT, CDR2 YNNKEL (reference sequence). The CDR3 loop spans 15 amino acids. Here the CDR3 reads CASSQGQGRNSPLHF. For the CDR3, the DNA is TGTGCCAGCAGCCAGGGACAGGGGCGGAATTCACCCCTCCACTTT.

The V gene is TRBV28, the J gene TRBJ1-1, with D perhaps matching TRBD1 (6 bases). The CDR3 has 12 residues. The germline CDR1 and CDR2 sequences are MDHEN and SYDVKM. The V and J ends lost 2 bases and 10 bases respectively, with 11 bases between them. CDR3: CASSLAGVGAFF. As DNA, the CDR3 is TGTGCCAGCAGTTTAGCAGGGGTTGGAGCTTTCTTT.

The CDR3 spells CASSLRGRDLLTDTQYF. The CDR3 DNA reads as TGCGCCAGCAGCTTGAGGGGAAGGGACTTACTCACAGATACGCAGTATTTT. V usage is TRBV5-1 and J usage is TRBJ2-3, with D perhaps matching TRBD2 (6 bases). The CDR3 sequence is 17 residues long. V gave up 1 base and J gave up 2 bases, with 17 bases separating them. Germline V gene lookup returns CDR1 SGHRS and CDR2 YFSETQ.

The gene calls are TRBV11-3 and TRBJ2-7, with 10 bases lining up with TRBD2. The germline gives CDR1 SGHNT, CDR2 YENEEA. Trimming took 3 bases from V and 7 from J; bases not matched to a gene: 3. This CDR3 spans 13 amino acids. As DNA, the CDR3 is TGTGCCAGCAGCTTCCTAGCGGGGGAAGAGCAGTACTTC. Amino acid sequence: CASSFLAGEEQYF.

The rearrangement joins TRBV20-1 to TRBJ2-1, with TRBD1 as a possible D gene (5 bases). V was shortened by 3 bases and J by 5 bases, with 14 bases between the two germline ends. The length of the CDR3 is 14 residues. Looked up from germline, CDR1 is DFQATT and CDR2 is SNEGSKA (reference sequence). The CDR3 coding sequence is TGCAGTGCTAGTGTACCACAGGAAGACAATGAGCAGTTCTTC. Translation gives CSASVPQEDNEQFF.

The genes are TRBV3-1 and TRBJ1-4, with TRBD1 matching 7 bases. In germline, CDR1 is LGHDT, CDR2 YNNKEL (reference sequence). V lost 4 bases, J lost 4 bases, and 12 bases stayed unmatched. The CDR3 runs 17 residues. In nucleotides, the CDR3 is TGTGCCAGCAGCCCGAGTCCGACAGGGACCATTAATGAAAAACTGTTTTTT. It is translated as CASSPSPTGTINEKLFF.

V and J are TRBV30 and TRBJ1-4; TRBD1 is a possible D gene (5 bases). The ends were cut back, 7 bases at V and 3 bases at J, with 12 bases in the middle. The CDR3 sequence is 13 residues long. The germline V gene has CDR1 GTSNPN and CDR2 SVGIG (reference sequence). The CDR3 here is CASDRGPNEKLFF. The CDR3 coding sequence is TGTGCCTCTGATCGGGGACCTAATGAAAAACTGTTTTTT.

This clonotype was detected once. V and J are TRBV4-1 and TRBJ2-3; D call uncertain. V lost 4 bases to trimming and J lost 0 bases, with 11 bases between them. The CDR3 sequence is 15 residues long. CDR1 and CDR2 (germline): MGHRA, YSYEKL. The CDR3 DNA sequence: TGCGCCAGCAGCCGTAGCAGATCTAGCACAGATACGCAGTATTTT. This codes for CASSRSRSSTDTQYF.

This chain joins TRBV18 and TRBJ2-5; D is uncertain. The V end lost 2 bases, the J end lost 1 base, and 11 bases lay between the germline ends. CDR3 length equals 15 residues. Germline CDR1 is KGHSH and CDR2 is LQKENI. The CDR3 loop is CASSPYGIRQETQYF. For the CDR3, the DNA is TGTGCCAGCTCACCATATGGTATCCGCCAAGAGACCCAGTACTTC.